The TCR beta chain described here comes from a study of T-cell memory formation after mild COVID-19. TCRdb called the 5' RACE reads again in MiXCR, with one record for every CDR3 protein. The data hold around 470,000 distinct CDR3 sequences, with roughly 20% observed a single time. The germline CDR1 and CDR2 sequences are MNHEY and SVGEGT. The CDR3 totals 14 residues. V lost 6 bases and J lost 1, with 13 bases in between. Sequenced sample: PBMCs or a T cell subset sorted from them (not recorded which). The chain links TRBV6-2 or TRBV6-3 to TRBJ2-7; D may be TRBD2 (6 bases). The TCR comes from an adult woman who had mild COVID-19 (a few samples of this study predate the infection). Cell type and time point are not known. CDR3 sequence reads: CASRSVGRSYEQYF. The CDR3 DNA follows: TGTGCCAGCAGATCGGTAGGGAGGTCCTACGAGCAGTACTTC.